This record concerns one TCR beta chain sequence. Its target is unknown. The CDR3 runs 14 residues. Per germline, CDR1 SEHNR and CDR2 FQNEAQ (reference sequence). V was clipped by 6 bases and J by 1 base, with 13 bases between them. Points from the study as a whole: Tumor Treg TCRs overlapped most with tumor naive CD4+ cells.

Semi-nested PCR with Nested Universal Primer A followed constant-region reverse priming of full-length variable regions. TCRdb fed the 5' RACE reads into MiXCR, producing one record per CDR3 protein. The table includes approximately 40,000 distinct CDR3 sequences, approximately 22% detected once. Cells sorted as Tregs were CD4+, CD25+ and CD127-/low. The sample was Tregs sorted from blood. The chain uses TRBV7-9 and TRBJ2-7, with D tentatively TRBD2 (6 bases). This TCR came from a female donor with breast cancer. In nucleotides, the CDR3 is TGTGCCAGCAGGCCGGCGGGGTTGTCCTACGAGCAGTACTTC. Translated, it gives CASRPAGLSYEQYF.